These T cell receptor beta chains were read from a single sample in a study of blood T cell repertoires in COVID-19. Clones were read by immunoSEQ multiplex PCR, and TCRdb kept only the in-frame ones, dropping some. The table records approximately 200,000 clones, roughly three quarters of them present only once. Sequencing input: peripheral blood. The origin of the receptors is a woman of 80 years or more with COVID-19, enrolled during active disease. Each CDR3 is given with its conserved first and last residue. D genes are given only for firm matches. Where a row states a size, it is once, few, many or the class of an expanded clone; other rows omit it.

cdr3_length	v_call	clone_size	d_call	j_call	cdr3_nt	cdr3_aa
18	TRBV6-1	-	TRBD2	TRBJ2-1	TGTGCCAGCAGTGAAGGTTCCGGACTAGCGGGGGGGCATTTCGAGCAGTTCTTC	CASSEGSGLAGGHFEQFF
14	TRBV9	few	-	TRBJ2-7	TGTGCCAGCAGCGTAGACGCGGTAGGGGGCGAGCAGTACTTC	CASSVDAVGGEQYF
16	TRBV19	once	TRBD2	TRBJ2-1	TGTGCCAGTACCAGGACTAGCGGGGGGACCTACAATGAGCAGTTCTTC	CASTRTSGGTYNEQFF
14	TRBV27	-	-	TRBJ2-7	TGTGCCAGCAGGGGATCGTCCGGGAGCTACGAGCAGTACTTC	CASRGSSGSYEQYF
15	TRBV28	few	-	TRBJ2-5	TGTGCCAGCAGTCGAGGGGTACTGGGGGCAGAGACCCAGTACTTC	CASSRGVLGAETQYF
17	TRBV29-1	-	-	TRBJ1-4	TGCAGCGTTGTAACTACCGGGGAGGGCCGAGCTAATGAAAAACTGTTTTTT	CSVVTTGEGRANEKLFF
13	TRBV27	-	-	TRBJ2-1	TGTGCCAGCAGTCCCCCGGGGTACAATGAGCAGTTCTTC	CASSPPGYNEQFF
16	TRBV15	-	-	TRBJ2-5	TGTGCCACCAGCAGAGCCCTCAGGGGTTCCGGTGTGGCCCAGTACTTC	CATSRALRGSGVAQYF
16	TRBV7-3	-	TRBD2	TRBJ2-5	TGTGCCAGCAGCTTAAGGGCTAGCGGGGGCCAAGAGACCCAGTACTTC	CASSLRASGGQETQYF
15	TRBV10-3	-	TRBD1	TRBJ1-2	TGTGCCATCAGTGAAGGGACAGGTTTTAACTATGGCTACACCTTC	CAISEGTGFNYGYTF
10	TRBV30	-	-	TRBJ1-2	TGTGCCGTTCTTAGCTTCGGCTACACCTTC	CAVLSFGYTF
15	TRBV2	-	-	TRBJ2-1	TGTGCCAGCACTTCCCAGGGTAGCTCCTACAATGAGCAGTTCTTC	CASTSQGSSYNEQFF
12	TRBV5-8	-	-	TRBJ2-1	TGTGCCAGCAGCCCGACGGGACTGGAGCAGTTCTTC	CASSPTGLEQFF
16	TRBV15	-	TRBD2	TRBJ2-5	TGTGCCACCAGCAGGAATAGCGGGGGGAACTTTGTGACCCAGTACTTC	CATSRNSGGNFVTQYF
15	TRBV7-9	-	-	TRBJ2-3	TGTGCCAGCAGCCCTGGTGCCTACTTCACAGATACGCAGTATTTT	CASSPGAYFTDTQYF
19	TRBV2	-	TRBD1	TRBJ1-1	TGTGCCAGCAGCCCCGACCCGAGGGGCGTCGGCAGGGGGGACACTGAAGCTTTCTTT	CASSPDPRGVGRGDTEAFF
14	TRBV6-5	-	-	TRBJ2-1	TGTGCCAGCAGAGCTACAGGGTCGGGGAATGAGCAGTTCTTC	CASRATGSGNEQFF
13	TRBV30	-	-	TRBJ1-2	TGTGCCTGGAGTCTTCAACAGGGTGGCGGCTACACCTTC	CAWSLQQGGGYTF
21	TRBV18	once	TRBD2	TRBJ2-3	TGTGCCAGCTCACCAACGGGGCCCCGGGTAGCGGGGTTGGTAGGCACAGATACGCAGTATTTT	CASSPTGPRVAGLVGTDTQYF
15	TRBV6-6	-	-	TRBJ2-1	TGTGCCAGCAGTTACGCGTCCCTAGCTGGCAATGAGCAGTTCTTC	CASSYASLAGNEQFF
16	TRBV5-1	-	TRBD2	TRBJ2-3	TGCGCCAGCAGCGTAGGACTAGCGGGAGCCACAGATACGCAGTATTTT	CASSVGLAGATDTQYF
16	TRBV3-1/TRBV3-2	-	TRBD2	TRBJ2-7	TGTGCCAGCAGCCAAGATGTAGCGGGAGGGCATGTCGAGCAGTACTTC	CASSQDVAGGHVEQYF
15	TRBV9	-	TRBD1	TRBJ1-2	TGTGCCACCTACTTCTCCGAAGGGGGCCGGGGTGGCTACACCTTC	CATYFSEGGRGGYTF
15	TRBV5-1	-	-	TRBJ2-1	TGCGCCAGCAGCCCTAGCCCTAGCTCCTACAATGAGCAGTTCTTC	CASSPSPSSYNEQFF
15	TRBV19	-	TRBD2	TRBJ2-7	TGTGCCAGTAGTATAAGACTAGCGGGCTCCTACGAGCAGTACTTC	CASSIRLAGSYEQYF
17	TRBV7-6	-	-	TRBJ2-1	TGTGCCAGCAGCTTAGCACGGCGGGGTAGCTCCTACAATGAGCAGTTCTTC	CASSLARRGSSYNEQFF
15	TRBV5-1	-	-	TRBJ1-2	TGCGCCAGCAGCTTGGATGGACACTCTAACTATGGCTACACCTTC	CASSLDGHSNYGYTF
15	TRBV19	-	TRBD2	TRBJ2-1	TGTGCCAGTAGTAGCATAGCGGGAGCATACAATGAGCAGTTCTTC	CASSSIAGAYNEQFF
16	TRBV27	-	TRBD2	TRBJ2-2	TGTGCCAGCAGTCCCTTAGCGGGATCAGCCACCGGGGAGCTGTTTTTT	CASSPLAGSATGELFF
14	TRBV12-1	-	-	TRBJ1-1	TGTGCCAGCAGCCCCGGGGGGGAGAACACTGAAGCTTTCTTT	CASSPGGENTEAFF
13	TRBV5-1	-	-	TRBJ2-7	TGCGCCAGCAGCGAGGGGGACTCCTACGAGCAGTACTTC	CASSEGDSYEQYF
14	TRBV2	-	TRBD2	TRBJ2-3	TGTGCCAGCAGAATAGCGGGTGGCACAGATACGCAGTATTTT	CASRIAGGTDTQYF
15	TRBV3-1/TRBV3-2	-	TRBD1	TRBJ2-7	TGTGCCAGCACCCAGGGGGCGATCGGGTCCTACGAGCAGTACTTC	CASTQGAIGSYEQYF
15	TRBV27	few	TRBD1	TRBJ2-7	TGTGCCAGCAGTTCCCTAAGGACAGGGGGCTACGAGCAGTACTTC	CASSSLRTGGYEQYF
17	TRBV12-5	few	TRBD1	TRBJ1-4	TGTGCTAGTGGTTTGATCCCGCCGGGACAGGGTTATGAAAAACTGTTTTTT	CASGLIPPGQGYEKLFF
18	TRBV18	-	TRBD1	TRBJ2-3	TGTGCCAGCTCACCCCAGAGGGGGCTAGCTGTCGGCACAGATACGCAGTATTTT	CASSPQRGLAVGTDTQYF
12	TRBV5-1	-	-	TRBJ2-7	TGCGCCAGCAGCATACAGGGAAACGAGCAGTACTTC	CASSIQGNEQYF
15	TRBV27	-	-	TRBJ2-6	TGTGCCAGCACCCCCATCAGGGCTGGGGCCAACGTCCTGACTTTC	CASTPIRAGANVLTF
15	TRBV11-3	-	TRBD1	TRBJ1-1	TGTGCCAGCAGCCCTCAACAGGGGGGGGGCACTGAAGCTTTCTTT	CASSPQQGGGTEAFF
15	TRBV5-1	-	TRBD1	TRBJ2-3	TGCGCCAGCAGCTTGGACAGGGGTTACACAGATACGCAGTATTTT	CASSLDRGYTDTQYF
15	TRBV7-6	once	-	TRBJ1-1	TGTGCCAGCAGCTTATCGGGATGGGGGAACACTGAAGCTTTCTTT	CASSLSGWGNTEAFF
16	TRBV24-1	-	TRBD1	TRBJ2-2	TGTGCCACCAGTGACAATACCGGGACAGGGTGGGGGGAGCTGTTTTTT	CATSDNTGTGWGELFF
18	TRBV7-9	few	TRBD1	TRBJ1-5	TGTGCCAGCAGCCCCGGGACAGGGGCCAAGAATCGGAATCAGCCCCAGCATTTT	CASSPGTGAKNRNQPQHF
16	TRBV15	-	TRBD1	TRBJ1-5	TGTGCCACCAGCAGAGAAAGACAGGGTGGAGATCAGCCCCAGCATTTT	CATSRERQGGDQPQHF
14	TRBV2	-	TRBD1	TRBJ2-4	TGTGCCAGCAGTGAGCGACAGGGGGTCGACATTCAGTACTTC	CASSERQGVDIQYF
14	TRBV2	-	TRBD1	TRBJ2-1	TGTGCCAGCAGAACGACAGGGGTTGAGCGTGAGCAGTTCTTC	CASRTTGVEREQFF
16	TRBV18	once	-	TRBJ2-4	TGTGCCAGCTCACCCCGACTACAGCTAGCCAAAAACATTCAGTACTTC	CASSPRLQLAKNIQYF
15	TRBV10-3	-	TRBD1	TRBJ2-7	TGTGCCATCAGTGAGTCAGGGCAGGGGGCGCCTGAGCAGTACTTC	CAISESGQGAPEQYF
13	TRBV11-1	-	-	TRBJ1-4	TGTGCCAGCAGCTTAGTGCGGAGTGAAAAACTGTTTTTT	CASSLVRSEKLFF
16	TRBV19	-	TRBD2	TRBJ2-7	TGTAAAGGGGGGACTAGCGGGACCGTTCGGCCTACCGAGCAGTACTTC	CKGGTSGTVRPTEQYF
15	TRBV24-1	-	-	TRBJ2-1	TGTGCCACCAGTGACCTCCCTCAGGGTCGCAATGAGCAGTTCTTC	CATSDLPQGRNEQFF
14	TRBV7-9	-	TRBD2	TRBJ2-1	TGTGCCAGCAGCCGACGGGAGGGTAAGAATGAGCAGTTCTTC	CASSRREGKNEQFF